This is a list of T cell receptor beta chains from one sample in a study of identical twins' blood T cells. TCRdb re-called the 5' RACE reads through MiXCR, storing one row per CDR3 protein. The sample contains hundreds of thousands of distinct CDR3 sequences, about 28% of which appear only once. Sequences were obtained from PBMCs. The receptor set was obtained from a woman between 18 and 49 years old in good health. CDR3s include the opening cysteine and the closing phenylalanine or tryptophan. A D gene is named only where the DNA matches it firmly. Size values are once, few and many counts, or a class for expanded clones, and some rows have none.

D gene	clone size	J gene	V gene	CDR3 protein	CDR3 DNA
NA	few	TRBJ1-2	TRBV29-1	CSATVGGGYTF	TGCAGCGCCACTGTTGGGGGCGGCTACACCTTC
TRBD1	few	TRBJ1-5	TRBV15	CATSRTGNQPQHF	TGTGCCACCAGCAGGACAGGGAATCAGCCCCAGCATTTT
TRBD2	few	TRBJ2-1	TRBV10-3	CAISDSGGTSGRLDEQFF	TGTGCCATCAGTGACTCAGGGGGGACTAGCGGGAGGCTCGATGAGCAGTTCTTC
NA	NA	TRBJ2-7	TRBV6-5	CASSYLSSNEQYF	TGTGCCAGCAGTTACCTTTCCTCCAACGAGCAGTACTTC
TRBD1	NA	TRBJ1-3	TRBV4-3	CASSPEGGQEYTTIYF	TGCGCCAGCAGCCCCGAAGGGGGACAGGAATACACCACCATATATTTT
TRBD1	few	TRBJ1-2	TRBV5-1	CASSLEGGYYGYTF	TGCGCCAGCAGCTTGGAAGGGGGCTACTATGGCTACACCTTC
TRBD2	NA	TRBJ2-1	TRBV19	CTITSGSKQFF	TGTACCATCACTAGCGGATCAAAGCAGTTCTTC
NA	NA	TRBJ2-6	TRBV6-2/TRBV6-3	CAGRVSGANVLTF	TGTGCCGGACGCGTCTCTGGGGCCAACGTCCTGACTTTC
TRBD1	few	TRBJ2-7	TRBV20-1	CSAGTGVPYEQYF	TGCAGTGCGGGGACAGGGGTGCCCTACGAGCAGTACTTC
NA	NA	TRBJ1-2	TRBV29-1	CSGRDGGRGGYTF	TGCAGCGGAAGGGACGGCGGTCGTGGCGGCTACACCTTC
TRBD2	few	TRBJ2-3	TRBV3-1	CASSQRTSGDTDTQYF	TGTGCCAGCAGCCAAAGAACTAGCGGGGACACAGATACGCAGTATTTT
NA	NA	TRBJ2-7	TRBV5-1	CASSLVGLWEQYF	TGCGCCAGCAGCTTGGTGGGTCTCTGGGAGCAGTACTTC
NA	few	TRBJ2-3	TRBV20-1	CSAPTRDTQYF	TGCAGTGCTCCAACTCGGGATACGCAGTATTTT
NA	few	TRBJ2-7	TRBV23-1	CASSFVESQTYEQYF	TGCGCCAGCAGTTTCGTGGAGTCCCAAACCTACGAGCAGTACTTC
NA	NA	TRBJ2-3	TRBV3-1	CASSQQPSTDTQYF	TGTGCCAGCAGCCAACAACCGAGCACAGATACGCAGTATTTT
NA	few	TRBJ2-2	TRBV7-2	CASSPRQTGELFF	TGTGCCAGCAGCCCACGGCAAACCGGGGAGCTGTTTTTT
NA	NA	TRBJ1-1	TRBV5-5	CASSLDPGGYTEAFF	TGTGCCAGCAGCTTGGACCCGGGGGGGTACACTGAAGCTTTCTTT
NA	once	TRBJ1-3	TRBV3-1	CANSRAEGNTIYF	TGTGCCAACAGCAGAGCCGAGGGAAACACCATATATTTT
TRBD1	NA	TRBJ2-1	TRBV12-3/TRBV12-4	CAITTGYEQFF	TGTGCCATAACGACAGGGTACGAGCAGTTCTTC
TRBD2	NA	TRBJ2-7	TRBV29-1	CSVRGLAGVDEQYF	TGCAGCGTCAGGGGACTAGCGGGAGTTGACGAGCAGTACTTC
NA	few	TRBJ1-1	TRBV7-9	CASSFPGGTTTFF	TGTGCCAGCAGCTTTCCTGGGGGGACGACAACTTTCTTT
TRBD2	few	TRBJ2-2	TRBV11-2	CASSVGLAGELFF	TGTGCCAGCAGCGTGGGACTAGCCGGGGAGCTGTTTTTT
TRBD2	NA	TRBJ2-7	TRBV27	CASSSGLAYEQYF	TGTGCCAGCAGTTCGGGACTAGCTTACGAGCAGTACTTC
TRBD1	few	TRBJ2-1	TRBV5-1	CASSLRRTGNNNEQFF	TGCGCCAGCAGCTTGAGGAGGACAGGGAATAACAATGAGCAGTTCTTC
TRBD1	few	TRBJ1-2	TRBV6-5	CASRNPRDRPYGYTF	TGTGCCAGCAGGAACCCTCGGGACAGACCCTATGGCTACACCTTC
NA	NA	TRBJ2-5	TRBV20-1	CIATPDVSAQYF	TGCATTGCCACGCCGGACGTGTCGGCCCAGTACTTC
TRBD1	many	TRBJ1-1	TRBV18	CASSLTGDPQAFF	TGTGCCAGCTCACTGACAGGGGATCCACAAGCTTTCTTT
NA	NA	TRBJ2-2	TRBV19	CASSIGPITGELFF	TGTGCCAGTAGTATAGGGCCTATCACCGGGGAGCTGTTTTTT
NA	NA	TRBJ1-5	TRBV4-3	CASSQDTIGAQPQHF	TGCGCCAGCAGCCAAGATACCATCGGGGCTCAGCCCCAGCATTTT
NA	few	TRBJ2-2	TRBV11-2	CASSLYRKNTGELFF	TGTGCCAGCAGCTTATACAGGAAGAACACCGGGGAGCTGTTTTTT
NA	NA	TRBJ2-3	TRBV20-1	CSARQATTDTQYF	TGCAGTGCTAGACAAGCCACCACAGATACGCAGTATTTT
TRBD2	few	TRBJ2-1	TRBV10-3	CAISELAGNEQFF	TGTGCCATCAGTGAGCTAGCGGGCAATGAGCAGTTCTTC
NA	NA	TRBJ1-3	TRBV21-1	CPRGQPGPNGNTICF	TGTCCACGAGGGCAGCCGGGTCCCAACGGAAACACCATATGTTTT
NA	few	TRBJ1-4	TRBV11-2	CASSLDHRGTNEKLFF	TGTGCCAGCAGCTTAGATCACCGGGGAACTAATGAAAAACTGTTTTTT
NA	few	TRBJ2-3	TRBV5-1	CASSSARTDTQYF	TGCGCCAGCAGCTCAGCCCGCACAGATACGCAGTATTTT
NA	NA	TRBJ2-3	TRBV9	CASTKAATDTQYF	TGTGCCAGCACCAAGGCGGCCACAGATACGCAGTATTTT
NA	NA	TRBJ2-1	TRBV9	CASSPTLYGAHEQFF	TGTGCCAGCAGCCCGACCCTCTACGGGGCACATGAGCAGTTCTTC
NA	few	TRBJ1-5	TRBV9	CASSVEGSEREPQHF	TGTGCCAGCAGCGTAGAGGGATCGGAAAGGGAGCCCCAGCATTTT
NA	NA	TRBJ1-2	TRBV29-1	CSVDVDSRTLYGYTF	TGCAGCGTTGACGTGGACAGCCGAACTCTCTATGGCTACACCTTC
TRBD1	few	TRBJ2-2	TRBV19	CATKSQGAGELFF	TGTGCCACGAAATCACAGGGGGCCGGGGAGCTGTTTTTT
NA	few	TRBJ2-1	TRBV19	CASSISSYNEQFF	TGTGCCAGTAGTATCTCGAGCTACAATGAGCAGTTCTTC
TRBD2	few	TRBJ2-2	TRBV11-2	CASSSLAGRNGELFF	TGTGCCAGCAGCTCACTAGCGGGGAGAAACGGGGAGCTGTTTTTT
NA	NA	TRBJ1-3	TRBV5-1	CASSSDGNSGNTIYF	TGCGCCAGCAGCTCGGACGGCAACTCTGGAAACACCATATATTTT
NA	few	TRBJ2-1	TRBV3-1	CASSQVSGADEQFF	TGTGCCAGCAGCCAAGTATCCGGGGCAGATGAGCAGTTCTTC
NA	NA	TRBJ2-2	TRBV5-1	CASSLEPNTGELFF	TGCGCCAGCAGCTTGGAACCGAACACCGGGGAGCTGTTTTTT
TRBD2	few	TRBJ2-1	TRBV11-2	CASSLDYSGRVYNEQFF	TGTGCCAGCAGCCTGGACTATAGCGGGAGGGTGTACAATGAGCAGTTCTTC
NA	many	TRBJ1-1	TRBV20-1	CSARANTEAFF	TGCAGTGCTAGGGCTAACACTGAAGCTTTCTTT
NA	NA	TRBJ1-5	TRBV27	CASSTGIEDQPQHF	TGTGCCAGCTCAACAGGGATAGAGGATCAGCCCCAGCATTTT
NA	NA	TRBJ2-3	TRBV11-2	CASSLDVEADTQYF	TGTGCCAGCAGCTTAGACGTCGAGGCAGATACGCAGTATTTT
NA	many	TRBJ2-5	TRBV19	CASSLHQRETQYF	TGTGCCAGTAGCCTCCATCAGCGGGAGACCCAGTACTTC
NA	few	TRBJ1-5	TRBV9	CASSVEAGSNQPQHF	TGTGCCAGCAGCGTAGAAGCCGGTAGCAATCAGCCCCAGCATTTT
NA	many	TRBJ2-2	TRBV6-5	CASSYSLLSGSGELFF	TGTGCCAGCAGTTACTCACTCCTTAGCGGCTCCGGGGAGCTGTTTTTT
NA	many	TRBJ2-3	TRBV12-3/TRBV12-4	CASSQAPTDTQYF	TGTGCCAGCAGTCAAGCACCCACAGATACGCAGTATTTT
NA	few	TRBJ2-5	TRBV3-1	CASSPVGLAETQYF	TGTGCCAGCAGCCCTGTCGGTCTAGCCGAGACCCAGTACTTC